This entry lists 20 T cell receptor beta chains sequenced from one sample in a study of beta chain features in type 1 diabetes. Investigators reverse transcribed all isolated RNA, so they sequenced expressed TCRB transcripts. Sequenced by immunoSEQ multiplex PCR; TCRdb stores in-frame clones only, minus some. The sample includes about 400,000 clones, roughly 12% of them seen just once. The specimen was naive CD4+ T cells from blood. Receptor source: a man younger than 30 in good health.

The chain combines TRBV7-8 with TRBJ2-3, with a tentative D call TRBD1 (5 bases). Germline V lookup: CDR1 SGHVS, CDR2 FQNEAQ. The CDR3 is 15 amino acids. Trimming took 1 base from V and 5 from J, leaving 13 bases between them. CDR3 DNA sequence: TGTGCCAGCAGCTTAGGGGCCAGGGCTAAAGATACGCAGTATTTT. Protein sequence: CASSLGARAKDTQYF.

This clone was counted many times. Other DNA sequences within the sample encode an identical CDR3. The chain links TRBV4-3 to TRBJ2-5; perhaps TRBD2 as D (5 bases). The CDR3 runs to 13 residues. Per the germline V gene, CDR1 is LGHNA and CDR2 is YSLEER. V was pared by 0 bases and J by 4 bases, with 6 bases between. The CDR3 spells CASSQDRGETQYF. CDR3 sequence (DNA): TGCGCCAGCAGCCAAGATCGGGGAGAGACCCAGTACTTC.

This clone has just a few counts. The rearrangement uses TRBV5-1 and TRBJ1-2; 8 bases match TRBD1. Germline CDR1 reads SGHRS; CDR2 reads YFSETQ. Trimming took 5 bases from V and 4 from J; bases not matched to a gene: 7. This CDR3 is built from 14 residues. The CDR3 DNA is TGCGCCAGCAGTCCGACAGGGGACTCCTATGGCTACACCTTC. Amino acid sequence: CASSPTGDSYGYTF.

The chain uses TRBV30 and TRBJ1-2; D uncertain. The V and J ends lost 6 bases and 2 bases respectively, with 16 bases between them. Germline CDR1 reads GTSNPN; CDR2 reads SVGIG (reference sequence). The CDR3 totals 14 residues. In DNA, the CDR3 is TGTGCCTGTCCCCGGGGAGGGCTCAACTATGGCTACACCTTC. It yields the protein CACPRGGLNYGYTF.

The chain has TRBV9 and TRBJ2-5, with TRBD1 identical over 7 bases. The CDR3 extends over 13 amino acids. V lost 4 bases and J lost 4; bases outside the gene matches: 4. CDR1 SGDLS and CDR2 YYNGEE come from the germline V gene. CDR3 sequence (DNA): TGTGCCAGCAGCCCCAGGGGGACAGAGACCCAGTACTTC. This translates into CASSPRGTETQYF.

The chain joins TRBV12-5 to TRBJ1-2, with 7 bases lining up with TRBD1. The CDR3 has 13 amino acids. V was clipped by 6 bases and J by 4 bases; unmatched bases: 5. CDR1 is LGHNT and CDR2 is FRNRAP in the germline V gene. CDR3 DNA: TGTGCTAGTGGGCCCGACAGGGCCTATGGCTACACCTTC. Residues: CASGPDRAYGYTF.

V and J are TRBV23-1 and TRBJ2-1, with TRBD2 matching over 12 bases. TRBV23-1 is sorted into the ORF group, with uncertain function. The length of the CDR3 is 21 residues. V was clipped by 4 bases and J by 2 bases; unmatched bases: 18. CDR3 amino acids: CASSLHSPRLLAGGTYNEQFF. CDR3 DNA sequence: TGCGCCAGCAGTCTCCACTCCCCTCGGTTGCTAGCGGGAGGGACCTACAATGAGCAGTTCTTC.

The V call is TRBV28, the J call TRBJ2-7, with D perhaps TRBD2 (7 bases). The CDR3 is 14 amino acids. The ends were cut back, 2 bases at V and 4 bases at J, with 12 bases in the middle. Germline loops: CDR1 MDHEN, CDR2 SYDVKM. CDR3 nucleotides: TGTGCCAGCAGTTTAGCCCGGGGGGCATACGAGCAGTACTTC. Its protein is CASSLARGAYEQYF. The full variable domain, rest sourced from reference TRBV28 and TRBJ2-7, is DVKVTQSSRYLVKRTGEKVFLECVQDMDHENMFWYRQDPGLGLRLIYFSYDVKMKEKGDIPEGYSVSREKKERFSLILESASTNQTSMYLCASSLARGAYEQYFGPGTRLTVT.

This clone was seen a handful of times. V and J are TRBV29-1 and TRBJ1-5, with a weak D call TRBD1 (6 bases). Trimming removed 6 bases at V and 2 bases at J, with 14 bases between. The CDR3 extends over 14 amino acids. Per the germline V gene, CDR1 is SQVTM and CDR2 is ANQGSEA. The CDR3 coding sequence is TGCAGCGTGGAACAGGGTCGGGGCAATCAGCCCCAGCATTTT. Its translation is CSVEQGRGNQPQHF.

This sequence joins TRBV7-3 and TRBJ2-1; D is ambiguous. From germline, CDR1 is SGHTA and CDR2 FQGTGA. Trimming took 6 bases from V and 4 from J, leaving 13 bases between them. The CDR3 has 14 residues. In DNA form, the CDR3 reads TGTGCCAGCAGTCGAGGAGTGGCGTACAATGAGCAGTTCTTC. Protein sequence: CASSRGVAYNEQFF.

The J gene is TRBJ1-2, the V gene TRBV7-3; D is possibly TRBD1 (6 bases). Per germline, CDR1 SGHTA and CDR2 FQGTGA. The CDR3 runs to 14 residues. Trimming removed 6 bases at V and 2 bases at J, with 13 bases between. The chain's CDR3 is CASSPDRRNYGYTF. The CDR3 coding sequence is TGTGCCAGCAGTCCTGACAGGCGGAACTATGGCTACACCTTC.

This clone was found a few times. The chain is built from TRBV7-9 and TRBJ2-7; tentative D call: TRBD1 (7 bases). The CDR3 covers 15 residues. In germline, CDR1 is SEHNR, CDR2 FQNEAQ (reference sequence). Trimming shortened V by 6 bases and J by 3 bases, and 18 bases separated the two germline ends. CDR3 DNA: TGTGCCAGCAGACCCCGACAGGGAGGTATCTACGAGCAGTACTTC. It specifies CASRPRQGGIYEQYF.

The chain recombines TRBV30 with TRBJ2-4, with no clear D. Germline lookup yields CDR1 GTSNPN and CDR2 SVGIG (reference sequence). With 3 bases removed from V and 3 bases from J, the gap between germline ends came to 6 bases. This CDR3 is built from 12 residues. The CDR3 DNA follows: TGTGCCTGGAGACCAGACAAAAACATTCAGTACTTC. This gives the protein CAWRPDKNIQYF.

This clone came up a few times. This rearrangement joins TRBV11-2 to TRBJ2-2; D is ambiguous. The CDR3 spans 16 residues. Germline CDR1 is SGHAT and CDR2 is FQNNGV. The V end lost 5 bases, the J end lost 6 bases, and 19 bases lay between the germline ends. CDR3 coding DNA: TGTGCCAGCAGCGTCTATCAGGCCCCCACCTCCGGGGAGCTGTTTTTT. Encoded protein: CASSVYQAPTSGELFF.

This clone was seen more than once but under ten times. The chain is built from TRBV9 and TRBJ1-1, with D possibly TRBD1 on 6 matching bases. V lost 7 bases, J lost 5 bases, and 12 bases lay in between. CDR3 size: 12 residues. From germline, CDR1 is SGDLS and CDR2 YYNGEE. The CDR3 DNA is TGTGCCAGCTCCAGGGGTCGGACTGAAGCTTTCTTT. Translating gives CASSRGRTEAFF. The whole variable domain, filled in from reference TRBV9 and TRBJ1-1, reads DSGVTQTPKHLITATGQRVTLRCSPRSGDLSVYWYQQSLDQGLQFLIQYYNGEERAKGNILERFSAQQFPDLHSELNLSSLELGDSALYFCASSRGRTEAFFGQGTRLTVV.

This sequence joins TRBV13 and TRBJ2-7, with TRBD1 matching over 9 bases. The CDR3 spans 15 residues. Germline V gene sequence: CDR1 PRHDT, CDR2 FYEKMQ (reference sequence). J lost 4 bases, V lost 5 bases, and 9 bases had no gene match. The DNA for the CDR3 is TGTGCCAGCAGCACAGGACAGGGGATGGAGTACGAGCAGTACTTC. It specifies CASSTGQGMEYEQYF.

The chain joins TRBV19 to TRBJ2-6; D is perhaps TRBD2 (7 bases). This CDR3 region has 19 residues. V was cut by 6 bases and J by 0 bases, with 21 bases left in between. Germline CDR1 LNHDA, CDR2 SQIVND (reference sequence). CDR3 sequence: CASSGGPPRQLSGANVLTF. The CDR3, as DNA: TGTGCCAGTAGCGGGGGGCCTCCTCGGCAGCTCTCTGGGGCCAACGTCCTGACTTTC.

This clone has ten or more counts. This chain joins TRBV4-2 and TRBJ2-1, with D possibly being TRBD2 (7 bases). The germline V and J ends were trimmed by 1 base and 7 bases, with 17 bases remaining between them. The germline V gene has CDR1 LGHNA and CDR2 YNFKEQ. The CDR3 runs to 16 residues. CDR3 sequence reads: CASSQVGGGLKNEQFF. CDR3 bases: TGTGCCAGCAGCCAAGTAGGGGGGGGATTGAAGAATGAGCAGTTCTTC.

The chain uses TRBV9 and TRBJ1-1; D is undetermined. From germline, CDR1 is SGDLS and CDR2 YYNGEE. The V end lost 1 base, the J end lost 3 bases, and 7 bases lay between the germline ends. CDR3 size: 13 residues. CDR3 sequence reads: CASSVQQDTEAFF. For the CDR3, the DNA is TGTGCCAGCAGCGTACAACAAGACACTGAAGCTTTCTTT.

The chain uses TRBV7-2 and TRBJ2-3; no definite D call. CDR1 is SGHTA and CDR2 is FQGNSA in the germline V gene. The length of the CDR3 is 15 residues. V shed 3 bases and J shed 4 bases, with 14 bases lying between them. CDR3 amino acids: CASSFTQILADTQYF. The CDR3 nucleotides read TGTGCCAGCAGCTTTACACAGATCCTTGCAGATACGCAGTATTTT.